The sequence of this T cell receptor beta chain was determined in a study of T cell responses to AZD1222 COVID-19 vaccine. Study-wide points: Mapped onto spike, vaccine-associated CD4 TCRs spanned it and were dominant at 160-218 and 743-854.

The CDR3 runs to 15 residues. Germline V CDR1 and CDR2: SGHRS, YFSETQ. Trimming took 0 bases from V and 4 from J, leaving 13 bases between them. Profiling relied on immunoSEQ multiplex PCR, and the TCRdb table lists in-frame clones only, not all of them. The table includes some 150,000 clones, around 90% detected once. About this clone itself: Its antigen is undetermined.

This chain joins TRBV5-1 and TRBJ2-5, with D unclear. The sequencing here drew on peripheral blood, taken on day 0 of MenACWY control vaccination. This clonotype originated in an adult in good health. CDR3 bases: TGCGCCAGCAGCTTGGAACCCACCTCAGGAGAGACCCAGTACTTC. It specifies CASSLEPTSGETQYF.